A single sample gave rise to the 21 T cell receptor beta chains below, sequenced in a study of Graves' ophthalmopathy and Graves' hyperthyroidism. Amplification targeted the TCR beta CDR3 regions, with RNA transcripts as the source material. HTBI primers primed a first-round RT-PCR, and a second-round multiplex PCR followed. TCRdb called the multiplex PCR reads again in MiXCR, with one record for every CDR3 protein. Of around 1,200,000 distinct CDR3 sequences listed, about 38% are singletons. Material for sequencing was peripheral blood or thyroid tissue (not recorded which). All receptors derive from an adult man with Graves' hyperthyroidism.

This clonotype was found many times. The J gene is TRBJ2-5, the V gene TRBV15; the D is unclear. V lost 3 bases and J lost 1, with 12 bases in between. This CDR3 comprises 15 residues. Germline values: CDR1 LNHNV, CDR2 YYDKDF (reference sequence). In nucleotides, the CDR3 is TGTGCCACCAGCAGTCTAAAAAACACCCAAGAGACCCAGTACTTC. The encoded protein is CATSSLKNTQETQYF.

The chain joins TRBV10-3 to TRBJ1-3; no firm D call. This CDR3 spans 14 amino acids. V lost 0 bases and J lost 4, with 7 bases in between. Germline-derived CDR1 and CDR2 are ENHRY and SYGVKD. CDR3 protein: CAISESRDGNTIYF. For the CDR3, the DNA is TGTGCCATCAGTGAGTCGCGTGACGGAAACACCATATATTTT.

This chain links TRBV12-3 or TRBV12-4 with TRBJ2-7; D gene uncertain. This CDR3 has 13 residues. V lost 3 bases and J 5 bases, leaving 11 bases between the germline ends. The CDR3 nucleotides are TGTGCCAGCAGTTTCGAGTCTCACGACGAGCAGTACTTC. Protein product: CASSFESHDEQYF.

This clonotype was counted ten times or more. This chain uses TRBV29-1 with TRBJ2-7, with D maybe TRBD1 (5 bases). Germline V gene sequence: CDR1 SQVTM, CDR2 ANQGSEA. Deletions cut 7 bases from V and 6 bases from J, with 22 bases between. The CDR3 runs 14 residues. CDR3 loop: CSAGPSGQMGEQYF. Here the CDR3 DNA reads TGCAGCGCCGGCCCTTCAGGGCAGATGGGCGAGCAGTACTTC.

This sequence joins TRBV7-2 and TRBJ1-2, with 8 bases fitting TRBD1. V lost 5 bases, J lost 5 bases, and 10 bases stayed unmatched. The V gene's germline CDR1 is SGHTA and CDR2 FQGNSA. The CDR3 runs to 15 residues. As DNA, the CDR3 is TGTGCCAGCAGCCCCCGGGACAGGAAGAAGTATGGCTACACCTTC. Translated, it gives CASSPRDRKKYGYTF.

The rearrangement uses TRBV4-1 and TRBJ2-7; no reliable D call. CDR1 MGHRA and CDR2 YSYEKL come from the germline V gene. CDR3 length: 12 residues. V was cut by 1 base and J by 6 bases, with 7 bases left in between. This CDR3 reads CASSQGPGEQYF. The CDR3 DNA sequence: TGCGCCAGCAGCCAAGGACCGGGCGAGCAGTACTTC.

In its sample, this clonotype was seen many times. J is TRBJ2-7 and V is TRBV12-3 or TRBV12-4, with D tentatively TRBD1 or TRBD2 (5 bases each). Trimming cost V 5 bases and J 6 bases, with 17 bases left between them. The CDR3 has 14 residues. Here the CDR3 reads CASSPGTKVSEQYF. The CDR3 nucleotides are TGTGCCAGCAGTCCCGGGACGAAGGTGAGCGAGCAGTACTTC.

The chain uses TRBV6-1 and TRBJ1-2; possible D gene TRBD1, 6 bases. Between the trimmed V and J ends, which lost 5 bases and 0 bases, there was a span of 16 bases. The germline V gene has CDR1 MNHNS and CDR2 SASEGT. CDR3 length: 16 amino acids. The CDR3 DNA reads TGTGCCAGCAGTTACTCTGGGGGCAGAACTAACTATGGCTACACCTTC. Amino acids: CASSYSGGRTNYGYTF.

The CDR3 loop is CACGTANDGGYTF. The DNA for the CDR3 is TGTGCCTGCGGGACCGCAAATGATGGGGGCTACACCTTC. V usage is TRBV30 and J usage is TRBJ1-2; a possible D gene is TRBD1 (5 bases). Deletions cut 6 bases from V and 8 bases from J, with 19 bases between. The CDR3 is made up of 13 amino acids. CDR1 and CDR2 from the germline V gene are GTSNPN and SVGIG (reference sequence).

The chain combines TRBV12-3 or TRBV12-4 with TRBJ2-7; 7 nucleotides line up with TRBD1. After removal of 5 bases from V and 5 bases from J, the junction contained 12 bases not matched to a gene. This CDR3 region has 15 residues. The CDR3 here is CASSVRQGSKDEQYF. The CDR3 bases are TGTGCCAGCAGTGTCCGACAGGGCTCGAAGGACGAGCAGTACTTC.

Remarks on this clonotype: A much larger clonotype is one base distant, so this may be a read error. The rearrangement links TRBV15 to TRBJ2-7; D unclear. CDR3 length equals 15 residues. V shed 5 bases and J shed 7 bases, with 21 bases lying between them. Germline-derived CDR1 and CDR2 are LNHNV and YYDKDF (reference sequence). Here the CDR3 DNA reads TGTGCCACCAGCCCCCTCGAGGCAGGACGTTTTGAGCAGTACTTC. The encoded protein is CATSPLEAGRFEQYF.

Only a few counts were recorded for this clonotype. The chain links TRBV11-2 to TRBJ1-1; 7 bases match TRBD1. Germline V gene lookup returns CDR1 SGHAT and CDR2 FQNNGV. The CDR3 has 15 amino acids. The V gene end was trimmed by 4 bases and the J gene end by 1 base; junction bases not matched to a gene: 6. In nucleotides, the CDR3 is TGTGCCAGCAGCTCGGGGACAGATGGGAACACTGAAGCTTTCTTT. This sequence encodes CASSSGTDGNTEAFF.

This clonotype was picked up many times. The gene calls are TRBV7-9 and TRBJ2-5; 13 bases are shared with TRBD2. V dropped 4 bases and J dropped 5; count of bases not matched to a gene: 10. Germline V gene data show CDR1 as SEHNR and CDR2 as FQNEAQ (reference sequence). CDR3 length equals 17 residues. The chain's CDR3 is CASSSSGLAGVWETQYF. CDR3 bases: TGTGCCAGCAGCTCTAGCGGACTAGCGGGAGTATGGGAGACCCAGTACTTC.

The chain has TRBV29-1 and TRBJ1-6, with D uncertain. V gave up 2 bases and J gave up 7 bases, with 12 bases separating them. The germline CDR1 and CDR2 sequences are SQVTM and ANQGSEA. This CDR3 has 14 amino acids. CDR3 in amino acids: CSVELGSRNSPLHF. The CDR3 region has the DNA TGCAGCGTTGAATTGGGCAGCCGGAATTCACCCCTCCACTTT.

The chain recombines TRBV20-1 with TRBJ2-7, with D perhaps TRBD2 (6 bases). Per the germline V gene, CDR1 is DFQATT and CDR2 is SNEGSKA (reference sequence). The CDR3 is 16 residues long. V lost 0 bases and J 2 bases, leaving 17 bases between the germline ends. The CDR3 DNA follows: TGCAGTGCTAGAGATCGCCCCCCGGGAGCCCCCTACGAGCAGTACTTC. It encodes CSARDRPPGAPYEQYF.

The V call is TRBV7-9, the J call TRBJ1-1, with 7 positions matching TRBD1. V lost 5 bases to trimming and J lost 0 bases; unmatched junction nucleotides: 9. There are 16 residues in the CDR3. Looked up from germline, CDR1 is SEHNR and CDR2 is FQNEAQ (reference sequence). The CDR3 DNA reads as TGTGCCAGCAGCCCCGAGGGACAGACTATGAACACTGAAGCTTTCTTT. It is translated as CASSPEGQTMNTEAFF.

This clonotype was recorded at least ten times. V and J are TRBV5-1 and TRBJ1-2, with TRBD1 as a possible D gene (5 bases). V shed 7 bases and J shed 1 base, with 11 bases lying between them. CDR1 is SGHRS, CDR2 YFSETQ, per germline. The CDR3 is 13 residues long. The CDR3 loop reads CASAVQDNYGYTF. CDR3 nucleotides: TGCGCCAGCGCGGTACAGGATAACTATGGCTACACCTTC.

Ten or more counts support this clonotype. The V call is TRBV7-9, the J call TRBJ2-5, with 10 bases lining up with TRBD2. The CDR3 extends over 20 amino acids. With V trimmed by 6 bases and J by 9 bases, 28 bases remained unmatched. Germline V gene sequence: CDR1 SEHNR, CDR2 FQNEAQ (reference sequence). For the CDR3, the DNA is TGTGCCAGCAGTTATCGGTTGTCTAGCGGGAGAGGGATGCGAGAGACGGCCCAGTACTTC. Translation: CASSYRLSSGRGMRETAQYF.

With respect to this clonotype: At one end the junction does not follow the germline gene, possibly because of a read error. The rearrangement links TRBV11-2 to TRBJ1-4; D might be TRBD1 (5 bases). Germline V gives CDR1 SGHAT, CDR2 FQNNGV. This CDR3 is built from 15 residues. The CDR3 DNA reads as TGTGCCAGCAGCGCCCAGGGTAGCCATAATGAAAAACTATTTTTT. Translated: CASSAQGSHNEKLFF. Full variable domain (missing parts from reference TRBV11-2 and TRBJ1-4): EAGVAQSPRYKIIEKRQSVAFWCNPISGHATLYWYQQILGQGPKLLIQFQNNGVVDDSQLPKDRFSAERLKGVDSTLKIQPAKLEDSAVYLCASSAQGSHNEKLFFGSGTQLSVL.

This clonotype came up a few times. This chain joins TRBV7-8 and TRBJ1-5; D ambiguous. The V gene's germline CDR1 is SGHVS and CDR2 FQNEAQ. The CDR3 is 11 residues long. V was trimmed by 0 bases and J by 11 bases, leaving 5 bases between them. CDR3: CASSLAETQHF. The CDR3, as DNA: TGTGCCAGCAGCTTAGCAGAGACCCAGCATTTT.

This clonotype was counted at least ten times. V and J are TRBV20-1 and TRBJ1-1; no reliable D call. Germline assignment: CDR1 DFQATT and CDR2 SNEGSKA (reference sequence). V was pared by 5 bases and J by 2 bases, with 12 bases between. The CDR3 loop spans 13 amino acids. The CDR3 DNA sequence: TGCAGTGCTTGCCGGGCGATAAACACTGAAGCTTTCTTT. It yields the protein CSACRAINTEAFF.